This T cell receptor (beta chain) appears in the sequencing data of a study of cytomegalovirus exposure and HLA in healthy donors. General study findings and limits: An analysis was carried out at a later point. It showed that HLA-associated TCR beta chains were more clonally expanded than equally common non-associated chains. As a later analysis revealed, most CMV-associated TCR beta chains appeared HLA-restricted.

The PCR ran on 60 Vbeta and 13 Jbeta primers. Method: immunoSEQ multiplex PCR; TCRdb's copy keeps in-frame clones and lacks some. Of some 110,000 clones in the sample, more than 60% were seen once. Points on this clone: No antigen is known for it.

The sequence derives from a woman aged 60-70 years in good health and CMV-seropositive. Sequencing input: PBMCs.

CDR3 nucleotides: TGTGCCAGCAGCTTTCAGTTACAGGGTAACTCTGGAAACACCATATATTTT. It codes for CASSFQLQGNSGNTIYF. The chain couples TRBV7-9 to TRBJ1-3, with D perhaps matching TRBD1 (6 bases). The ends were cut back, 3 bases at V and 0 bases at J, with 15 bases in the middle. The CDR3 runs to 17 residues. Germline CDR1 and CDR2: SEHNR and FQNEAQ (reference sequence).